These 11 T cell receptor beta chains came from one sample sequenced in a study of T cell responses to AZD1222 COVID-19 vaccine. Clones were sequenced by immunoSEQ multiplex PCR, and TCRdb holds only the in-frame ones, with some missing. The sample lists 150,000 to 200,000 clones, less than 90% occurring once. The material sequenced was peripheral blood, taken on day 0 of AZD1222 vaccination. The receptors were sampled from an adult in good health.

The rearrangement uses TRBV2 and TRBJ1-5, with 9 bases that match TRBD1. The CDR3 is 17 residues long. Per germline, CDR1 SNHLY and CDR2 FYNNEI. The V segment lost 6 bases and the J segment 0 bases; nucleotides outside the gene matches: 9. This CDR3 reads CASRGGTGSYSNQPQHF. The DNA of the CDR3 is TGTGCCAGCAGAGGTGGGACAGGGTCTTATAGCAATCAGCCCCAGCATTTT.

The chain carries TRBV11-2 and TRBJ1-1; 10 positions agree with TRBD1. V trimming: 3 bases; J trimming: 7 bases; junction bases outside the gene matches: 8. This CDR3 is built from 15 residues. Per germline, CDR1 SGHAT and CDR2 FQNNGV. CDR3 residues: CASSFTGTGDGEAFF. The CDR3 DNA reads as TGTGCCAGCAGCTTTACCGGGACAGGGGATGGTGAAGCTTTCTTT.

The V call is TRBV5-1, the J call TRBJ2-7, with D perhaps TRBD1 (5 bases). The germline gives CDR1 SGHRS, CDR2 YFSETQ. The V end lost 5 bases, the J end lost 3 bases, and 9 bases lay between the germline ends. This CDR3 is 12 amino acids long. CDR3 sequence: CASSQGDYEQYF. In DNA form, the CDR3 reads TGCGCCAGCAGTCAGGGTGACTACGAGCAGTACTTC.

J is TRBJ2-2 and V is TRBV27; TRBD1 matches 7 bases. With 6 bases clipped from V and 4 bases from J, the junction kept 11 bases outside the gene matches. There are 16 residues in the CDR3. Per the germline V gene, CDR1 is MNHEY and CDR2 is SMNVEV (reference sequence). As DNA, the CDR3 is TGTGCCAGCAGCCAGTTACCGGGACAGAGCACCGGGGAGCTGTTTTTT. Amino acid sequence: CASSQLPGQSTGELFF.

The gene calls are TRBV7-6 and TRBJ1-1, with D uncertain. CDR3 length: 15 residues. V lost 1 base to trimming and J lost 1 base, with 10 bases between them. The germline V gene has CDR1 SGHVS and CDR2 FNYEAQ. The CDR3 DNA sequence: TGTGCCAGCAGCTTAGTCGGTACAACGAACACTGAAGCTTTCTTT. This sequence encodes CASSLVGTTNTEAFF.

V usage is TRBV30 and J usage is TRBJ2-7, with 7 positions matching TRBD1. Germline values: CDR1 GTSNPN, CDR2 SVGIG (reference sequence). With V trimmed by 1 base and J by 9 bases, 12 bases remained unmatched. This CDR3 is 14 amino acids long. Here the CDR3 reads CAWSDPGTVFGQYF. CDR3 coding DNA: TGTGCCTGGAGTGACCCCGGGACAGTATTTGGGCAGTACTTC.

The chain is built from TRBV2 and TRBJ2-5; D is ambiguous. The germline CDR1 and CDR2 sequences are SNHLY and FYNNEI. Between the trimmed V and J ends, which lost 10 bases and 5 bases, there was a span of 11 bases. This CDR3 has 11 amino acids. For the CDR3, the DNA is TGTGCCAACAACCTACAGGAGACCCAGTACTTC. Residues: CANNLQETQYF.

The chain uses TRBV29-1 and TRBJ1-1; TRBD1 aligns across 8 bases. Per the germline V gene, CDR1 is SQVTM and CDR2 is ANQGSEA. Unmatched junction bases numbered 3, after V lost 5 bases and J lost 4 bases. This CDR3 contains 12 residues. This CDR3 is CSVSQGATEAFF. The CDR3 DNA sequence: TGCAGCGTTTCCCAGGGGGCCACTGAAGCTTTCTTT.

The V and J genes are TRBV19 and TRBJ1-5; the D is unclear. Germline CDR1 LNHDA, CDR2 SQIVND (reference sequence). Between the trimmed V and J ends, which lost 2 bases and 3 bases, there was a span of 8 bases. The CDR3 is 14 amino acids. The CDR3 spells CASSIWGNNQPQHF. The CDR3 region has the DNA TGTGCCAGTAGTATATGGGGAAACAATCAGCCCCAGCATTTT.

This clone was detected once. The chain joins TRBV24-1 to TRBJ1-5, with D unresolved. There are 16 residues in the CDR3. Trimming stripped 6 bases from V and 4 bases from J, with 18 bases between. Per germline, CDR1 KGHDR and CDR2 SFDVKD. The CDR3 nucleotides are TGTGCCACCAGTCTAGGGCAGAAACTCCGTAATCAGCCCCAGCATTTT. Protein sequence: CATSLGQKLRNQPQHF.

The chain uses TRBV29-1 and TRBJ1-1; maybe TRBD1 (6 bases). CDR3 size: 12 residues. Germline V gives CDR1 SQVTM, CDR2 ANQGSEA. The germline V and J ends were trimmed by 4 bases and 4 bases, with 10 bases remaining between them. The CDR3 reads CSVGLGGTEAFF. For the CDR3, the DNA is TGCAGCGTTGGCTTAGGGGGCACTGAAGCTTTCTTT.